This TCR beta chain is drawn from a study of T cell responses to AZD1222 COVID-19 vaccine. Study observations and caveats: Spike as a whole was targeted by vaccine-associated CD4 TCRs, dominant at 160-218 and 743-854.

The protocol was immunoSEQ multiplex PCR, while the TCRdb copy is restricted to in-frame clones and leaves out a portion. Among over 90,000 clones listed, roughly 88% were seen once. V was pared by 0 bases and J by 0 bases, with 9 bases between. This CDR3 contains 16 residues. The germline CDR1 and CDR2 sequences are MNHEY and SVGEGT. Notes on this clone: Its target is not known.

The sequences come from peripheral blood, collected on day 0 of AZD1222 vaccination. The clonotype comes from an adult in good health. The chain is built from TRBV6-2 or TRBV6-3 and TRBJ1-3; D gene uncertain. CDR3 sequence reads: CASSYSKVGSGNTIYF. The CDR3 DNA follows: TGTGCCAGCAGTTACTCGAAAGTGGGCTCTGGAAACACCATATATTTT.